This T cell receptor beta chain emerged from a study of T cells expressing NK-cell markers. Germline values: CDR1 SGHRS, CDR2 YFSETQ. The CDR3 length is 12 residues. Study outcomes and limitations: Leadership of the CD3+CD56-NKG2C+ fraction also belonged to these clonotypes in four donors.

TCRdb re-called the 5' RACE reads and catalogs CDR3 proteins one per entry, DNA excluded. The sample data list 500,000 to 600,000 distinct CDR3 sequences. Comment on this clonotype: Its antigen is still unknown.

V gene TRBV5-1 combines with J gene TRBJ2-3. The sequence derives from a man between 18 and 35 years old in good health. Sequenced input: blood T cells: a sorted CD56 or NKG2C T cell subset, CD4+ or CD8+ T cells, or bulk PBMC T cells (not recorded which). The CDR3: CASRIESDTQYF.